This TCR beta chain was recovered during a study of long-term antiretroviral therapy in people with HIV. There are 16 residues in the CDR3. Germline CDR1 reads MNHEY; CDR2 reads SVGAGI. V gave up 0 bases and J gave up 1 base, with 10 bases separating them. Running of the v3.0 immunoSEQ assay took place at survey level. Only in-frame clones appear in the TCRdb table, and some are missing; sequencing was by immunoSEQ multiplex PCR. This sample has tens of thousands of clones, with about 85% found just once. Study outcomes and limitations: All blood samples came from the years 2004 to 2017, possibly under older ART regimens.

Notes on this clone: Its antigen is as yet unknown.

Sequenced material: unsorted PBMCs, taken roughly 2.8 years before starting antiretroviral therapy. The rearrangement uses TRBV6-5 and TRBJ1-5, with a weak D call TRBD1 (5 bases). This receptor was identified in a woman younger than 45 with HIV. The CDR3 here is CASSYSAGRSNQPQHF. CDR3 bases: TGTGCCAGCAGTTACTCAGCAGGGAGAAGCAATCAGCCCCAGCATTTT.